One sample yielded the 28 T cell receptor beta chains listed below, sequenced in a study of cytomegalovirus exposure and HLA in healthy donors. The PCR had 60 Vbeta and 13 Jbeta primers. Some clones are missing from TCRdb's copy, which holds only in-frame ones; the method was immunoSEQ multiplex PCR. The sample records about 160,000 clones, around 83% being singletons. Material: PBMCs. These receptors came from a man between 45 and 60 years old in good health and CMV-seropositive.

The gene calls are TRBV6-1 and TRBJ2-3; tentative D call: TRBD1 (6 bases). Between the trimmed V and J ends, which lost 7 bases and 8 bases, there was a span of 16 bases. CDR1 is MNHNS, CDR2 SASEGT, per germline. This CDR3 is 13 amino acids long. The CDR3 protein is CASKSGAGGTQYF. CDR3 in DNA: TGTGCCAGCAAGTCAGGGGCGGGTGGTACGCAGTATTTT.

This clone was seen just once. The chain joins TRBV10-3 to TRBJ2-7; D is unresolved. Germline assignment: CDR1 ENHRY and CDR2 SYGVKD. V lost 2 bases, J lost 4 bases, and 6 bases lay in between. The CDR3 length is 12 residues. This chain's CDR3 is CAISETAYEQYF. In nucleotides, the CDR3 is TGTGCCATCAGTGAGACTGCGTACGAGCAGTACTTC.

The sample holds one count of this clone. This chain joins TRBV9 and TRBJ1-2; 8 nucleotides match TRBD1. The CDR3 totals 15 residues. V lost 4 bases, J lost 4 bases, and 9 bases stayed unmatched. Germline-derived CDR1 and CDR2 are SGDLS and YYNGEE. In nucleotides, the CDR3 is TGTGCCAGCAGCACGGGGGACAGGCTCTCCTATGGCTACACCTTC. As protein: CASSTGDRLSYGYTF.

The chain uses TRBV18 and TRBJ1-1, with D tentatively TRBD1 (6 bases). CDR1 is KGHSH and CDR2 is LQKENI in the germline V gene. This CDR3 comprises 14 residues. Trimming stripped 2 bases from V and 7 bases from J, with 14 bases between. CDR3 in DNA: TGTGCCAGCTCACCAGCGACAGGTAATAATGAAGCTTTCTTT. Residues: CASSPATGNNEAFF. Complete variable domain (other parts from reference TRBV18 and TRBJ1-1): NAGVMQNPRHLVRRRGQEARLRCSPMKGHSHVYWYRQLPEEGLKFMVYLQKENIIDESGMPKERFSAEFPKEGPSILRIQQVVRGDSAAYFCASSPATGNNEAFFGQGTRLTVV.

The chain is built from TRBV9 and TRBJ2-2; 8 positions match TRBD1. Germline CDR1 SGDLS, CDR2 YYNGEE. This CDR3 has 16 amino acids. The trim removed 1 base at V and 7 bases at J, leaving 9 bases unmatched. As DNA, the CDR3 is TGTGCCAGCAGCGTACGGCGTCAGGGGGCGTACGGGGAGCTGTTTTTT. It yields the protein CASSVRRQGAYGELFF.

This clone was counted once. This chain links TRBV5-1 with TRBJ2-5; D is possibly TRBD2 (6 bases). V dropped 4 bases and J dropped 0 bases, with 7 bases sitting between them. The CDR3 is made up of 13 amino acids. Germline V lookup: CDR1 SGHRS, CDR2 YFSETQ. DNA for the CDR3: TGCGCCAGCAGCCGGGACTACCAAGAGACCCAGTACTTC. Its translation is CASSRDYQETQYF.

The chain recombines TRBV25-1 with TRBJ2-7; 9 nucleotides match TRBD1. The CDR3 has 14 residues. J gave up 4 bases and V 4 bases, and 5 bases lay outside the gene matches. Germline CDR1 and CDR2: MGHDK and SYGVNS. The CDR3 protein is CASSAGTGNYEQYF. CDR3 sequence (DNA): TGTGCCAGCAGTGCCGGGACAGGGAATTACGAGCAGTACTTC.

CDR3 sequence: CAIGHAVTDTQYF. CDR3 DNA: TGTGCCATTGGACACGCCGTCACAGATACGCAGTATTTT. The chain has TRBV10-3 and TRBJ2-3; a possible D gene is TRBD1 (5 bases). The CDR3 totals 13 residues. Germline V gene lookup returns CDR1 ENHRY and CDR2 SYGVKD. The V and J ends lost 9 bases and 2 bases respectively, with 12 bases between them.

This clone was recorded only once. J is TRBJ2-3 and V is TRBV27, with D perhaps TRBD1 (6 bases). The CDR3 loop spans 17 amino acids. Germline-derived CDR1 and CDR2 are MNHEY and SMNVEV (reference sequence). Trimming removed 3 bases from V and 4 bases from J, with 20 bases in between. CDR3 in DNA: TGTGCCAGCAGTTTCCTTCGACAGGTGGAAGGCTCAGATACGCAGTATTTT. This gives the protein CASSFLRQVEGSDTQYF.

The DNA for the CDR3 is TGTGCCAGTAGTATGGGGACAGGGGATTACGAGCAGTACTTC. Translating gives CASSMGTGDYEQYF. The V gene is TRBV19, the J gene TRBJ2-7; TRBD1 aligns across 10 bases. The ends lost 3 bases at V and 4 bases at J; junction bases unmatched: 3. Germline loops: CDR1 LNHDA, CDR2 SQIVND (reference sequence). This CDR3 has 14 residues.

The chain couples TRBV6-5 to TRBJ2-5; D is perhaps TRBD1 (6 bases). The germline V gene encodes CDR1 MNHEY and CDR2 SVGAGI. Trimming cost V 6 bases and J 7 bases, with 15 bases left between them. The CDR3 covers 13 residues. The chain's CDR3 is CASSKGVAGTQYF. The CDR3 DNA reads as TGTGCCAGCAGCAAGGGGGTAGCTGGGACCCAGTACTTC.

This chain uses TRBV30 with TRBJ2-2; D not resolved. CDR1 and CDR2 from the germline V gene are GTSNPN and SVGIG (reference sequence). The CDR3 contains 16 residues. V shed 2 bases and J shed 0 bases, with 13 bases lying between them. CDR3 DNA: TGTGCCTGGAGTCGGCGGCTGTTCGCGAACACCGGGGAGCTGTTTTTT. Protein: CAWSRRLFANTGELFF.

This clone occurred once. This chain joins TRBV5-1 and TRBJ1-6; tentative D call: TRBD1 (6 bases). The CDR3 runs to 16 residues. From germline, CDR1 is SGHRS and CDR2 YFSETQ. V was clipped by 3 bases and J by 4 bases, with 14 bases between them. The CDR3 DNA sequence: TGCGCCAGCAGCTACGCAGGACAGAATTATAATTCACCCCTCCACTTT. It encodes CASSYAGQNYNSPLHF. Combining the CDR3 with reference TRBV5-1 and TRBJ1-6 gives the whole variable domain KAGVTQTPRYLIKTRGQQVTLSCSPISGHRSVSWYQQTPGQGLQFLFEYFSETQRNKGNFPGRFSGRQFSNSRSEMNVSTLELGDSALYLCASSYAGQNYNSPLHFGNGTRLTVT.

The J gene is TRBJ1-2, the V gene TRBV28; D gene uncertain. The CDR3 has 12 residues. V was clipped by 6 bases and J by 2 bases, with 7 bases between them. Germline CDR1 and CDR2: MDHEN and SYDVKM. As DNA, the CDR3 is TGTGCCAGCAGGGTGGAGAACTATGGCTACACCTTC. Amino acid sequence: CASRVENYGYTF.

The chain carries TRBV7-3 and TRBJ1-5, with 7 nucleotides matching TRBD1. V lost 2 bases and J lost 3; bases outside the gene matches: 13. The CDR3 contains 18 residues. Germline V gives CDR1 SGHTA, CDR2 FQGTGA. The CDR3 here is CASSLEGITGVFNQPQHF. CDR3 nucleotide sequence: TGTGCCAGCAGCTTAGAGGGAATAACAGGGGTCTTCAATCAGCCCCAGCATTTT.

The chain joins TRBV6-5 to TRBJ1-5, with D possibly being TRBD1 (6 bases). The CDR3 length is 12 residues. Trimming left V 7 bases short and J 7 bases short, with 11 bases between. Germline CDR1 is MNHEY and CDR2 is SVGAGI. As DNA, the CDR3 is TGTGCCAGCACCCTGACAGGACAGCCCCAGCATTTT. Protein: CASTLTGQPQHF.

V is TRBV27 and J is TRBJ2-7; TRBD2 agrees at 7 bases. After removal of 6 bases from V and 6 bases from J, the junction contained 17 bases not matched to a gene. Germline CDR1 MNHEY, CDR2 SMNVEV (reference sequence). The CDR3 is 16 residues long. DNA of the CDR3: TGTGCCAGCAGGTCCCTCCGTGGGGGGGATAGTGTCGAGCAGTACTTC. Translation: CASRSLRGGDSVEQYF.

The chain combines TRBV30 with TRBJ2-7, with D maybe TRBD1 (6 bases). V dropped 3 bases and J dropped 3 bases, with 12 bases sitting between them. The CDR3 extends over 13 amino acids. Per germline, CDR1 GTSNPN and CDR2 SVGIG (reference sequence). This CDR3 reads CAWSRGPIYEQYF. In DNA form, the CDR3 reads TGTGCCTGGAGCAGGGGACCGATCTACGAGCAGTACTTC.

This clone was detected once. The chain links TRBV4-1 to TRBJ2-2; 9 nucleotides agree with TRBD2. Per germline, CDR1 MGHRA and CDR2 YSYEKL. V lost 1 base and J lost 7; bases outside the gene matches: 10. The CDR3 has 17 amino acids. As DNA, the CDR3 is TGCGCCAGCAGCCAAGGCCTGAGCGGGGGGATAGGCGGGGAGCTGTTTTTT. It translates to CASSQGLSGGIGGELFF.

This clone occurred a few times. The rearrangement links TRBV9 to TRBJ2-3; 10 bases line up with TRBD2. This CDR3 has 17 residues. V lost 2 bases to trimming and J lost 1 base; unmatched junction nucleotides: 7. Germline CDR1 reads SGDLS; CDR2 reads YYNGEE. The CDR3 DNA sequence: TGTGCCAGCAGCGTGGCTAGCGGGAGATCCGGCACAGATACGCAGTATTTT. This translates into CASSVASGRSGTDTQYF.

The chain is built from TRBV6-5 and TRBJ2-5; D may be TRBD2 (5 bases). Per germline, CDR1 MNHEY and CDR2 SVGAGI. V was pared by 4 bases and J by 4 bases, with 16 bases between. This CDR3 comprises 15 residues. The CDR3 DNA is TGTGCCAGCAGTTGGAGGCAGACCGGTGGAGAGACCCAGTACTTC. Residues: CASSWRQTGGETQYF.

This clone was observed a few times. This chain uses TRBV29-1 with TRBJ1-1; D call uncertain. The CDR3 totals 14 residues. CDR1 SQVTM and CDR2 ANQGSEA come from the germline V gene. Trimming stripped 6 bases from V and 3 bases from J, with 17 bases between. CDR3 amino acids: CSVINPQIHTEAFF. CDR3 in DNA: TGCAGCGTGATAAATCCACAGATCCACACTGAAGCTTTCTTT.

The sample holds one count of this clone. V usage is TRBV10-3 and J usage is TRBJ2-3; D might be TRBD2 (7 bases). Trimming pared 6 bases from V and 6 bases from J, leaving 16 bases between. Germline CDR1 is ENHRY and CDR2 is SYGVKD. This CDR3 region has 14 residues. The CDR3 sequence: CAIRRGGAGDTQYF. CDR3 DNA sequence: TGTGCCATCAGGAGGGGGGGGGCAGGGGATACGCAGTATTTT.

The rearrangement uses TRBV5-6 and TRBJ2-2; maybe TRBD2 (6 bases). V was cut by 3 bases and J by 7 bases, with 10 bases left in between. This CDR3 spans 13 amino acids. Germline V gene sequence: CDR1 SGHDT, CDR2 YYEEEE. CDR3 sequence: CASSSGRSGELFF. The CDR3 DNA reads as TGTGCCAGCAGCTCAGGGAGGAGCGGGGAGCTGTTTTTT.

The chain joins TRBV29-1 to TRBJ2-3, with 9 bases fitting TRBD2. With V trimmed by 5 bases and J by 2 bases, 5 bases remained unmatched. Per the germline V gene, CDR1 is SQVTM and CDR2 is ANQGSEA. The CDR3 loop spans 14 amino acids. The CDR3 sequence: CSVPLAGPTDTQYF. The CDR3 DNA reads TGCAGCGTTCCTCTAGCGGGGCCCACAGATACGCAGTATTTT.

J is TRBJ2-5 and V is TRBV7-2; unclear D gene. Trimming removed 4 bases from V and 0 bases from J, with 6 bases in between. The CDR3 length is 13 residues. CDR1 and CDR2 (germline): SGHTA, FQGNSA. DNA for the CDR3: TGTGCCAGCAGCTCTGTGTACCAAGAGACCCAGTACTTC. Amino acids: CASSSVYQETQYF.

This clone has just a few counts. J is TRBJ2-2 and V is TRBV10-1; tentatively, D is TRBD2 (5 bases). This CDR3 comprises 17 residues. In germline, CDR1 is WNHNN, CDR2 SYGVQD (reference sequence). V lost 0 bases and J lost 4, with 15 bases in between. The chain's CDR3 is CASSESMTINPTGELFF. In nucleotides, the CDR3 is TGCGCCAGCAGTGAGTCGATGACTATCAACCCCACCGGGGAGCTGTTTTTT.

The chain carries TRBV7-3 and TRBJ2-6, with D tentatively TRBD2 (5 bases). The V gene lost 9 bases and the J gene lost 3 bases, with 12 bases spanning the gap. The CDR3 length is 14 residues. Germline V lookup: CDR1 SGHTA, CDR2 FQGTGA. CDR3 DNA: TGTGCCAGTGGGAGTTCGAGTGGGGCCAACGTCCTGACTTTC. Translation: CASGSSSGANVLTF.